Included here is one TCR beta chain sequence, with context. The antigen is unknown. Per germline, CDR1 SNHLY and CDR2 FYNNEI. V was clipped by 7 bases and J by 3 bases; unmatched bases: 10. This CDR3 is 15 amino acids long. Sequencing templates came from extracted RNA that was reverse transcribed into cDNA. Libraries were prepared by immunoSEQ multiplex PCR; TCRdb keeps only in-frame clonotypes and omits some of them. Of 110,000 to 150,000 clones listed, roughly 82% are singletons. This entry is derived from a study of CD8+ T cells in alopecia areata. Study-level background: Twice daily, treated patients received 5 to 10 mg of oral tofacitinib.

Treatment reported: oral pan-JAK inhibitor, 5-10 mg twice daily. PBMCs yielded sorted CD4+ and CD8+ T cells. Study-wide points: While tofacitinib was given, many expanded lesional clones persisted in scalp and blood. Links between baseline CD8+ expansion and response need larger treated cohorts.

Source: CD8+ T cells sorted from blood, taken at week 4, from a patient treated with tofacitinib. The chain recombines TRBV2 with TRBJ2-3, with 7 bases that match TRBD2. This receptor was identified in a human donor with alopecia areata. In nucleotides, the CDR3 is TGTGCCAGCACTAGAGCCGGCGGGGGTACAGATACGCAGTATTTT. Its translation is CASTRAGGGTDTQYF.